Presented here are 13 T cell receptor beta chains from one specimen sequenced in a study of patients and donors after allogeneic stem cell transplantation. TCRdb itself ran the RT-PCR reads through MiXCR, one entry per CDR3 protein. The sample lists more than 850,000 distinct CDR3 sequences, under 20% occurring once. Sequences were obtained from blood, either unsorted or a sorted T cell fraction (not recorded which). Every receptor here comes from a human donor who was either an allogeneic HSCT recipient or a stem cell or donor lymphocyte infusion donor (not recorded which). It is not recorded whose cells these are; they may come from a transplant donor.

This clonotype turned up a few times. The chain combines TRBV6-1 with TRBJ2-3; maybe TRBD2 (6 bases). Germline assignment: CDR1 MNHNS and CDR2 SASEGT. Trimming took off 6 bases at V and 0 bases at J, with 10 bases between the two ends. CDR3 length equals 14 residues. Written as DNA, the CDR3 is TGTGCCAGCAGGGGGGACTTGAGCACAGATACGCAGTATTTT. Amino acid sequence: CASRGDLSTDTQYF.

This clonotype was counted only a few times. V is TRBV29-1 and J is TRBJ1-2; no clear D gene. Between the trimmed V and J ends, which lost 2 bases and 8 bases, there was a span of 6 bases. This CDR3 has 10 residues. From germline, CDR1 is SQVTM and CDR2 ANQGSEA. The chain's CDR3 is CSVELGGYTF. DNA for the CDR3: TGCAGCGTTGAACTGGGGGGCTACACCTTC. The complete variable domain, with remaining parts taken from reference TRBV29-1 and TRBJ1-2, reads SAVISQKPSRDICQRGTSLTIQCQVDSQVTMMFWYRQQPGQSLTLIATANQGSEATYESGFVIDKFPISRPNLTFSTLTVSNMSPEDSSIYLCSVELGGYTFGSGTRLTVV.

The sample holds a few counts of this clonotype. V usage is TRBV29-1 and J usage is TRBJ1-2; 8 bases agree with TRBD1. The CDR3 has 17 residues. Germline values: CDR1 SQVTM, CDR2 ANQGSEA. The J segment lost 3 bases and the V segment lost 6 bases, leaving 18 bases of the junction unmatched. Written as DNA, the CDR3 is TGCAGCGTCACCGAGGGGACAGGTTTGTGGTTAGACTATGGCTACACCTTC. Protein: CSVTEGTGLWLDYGYTF.

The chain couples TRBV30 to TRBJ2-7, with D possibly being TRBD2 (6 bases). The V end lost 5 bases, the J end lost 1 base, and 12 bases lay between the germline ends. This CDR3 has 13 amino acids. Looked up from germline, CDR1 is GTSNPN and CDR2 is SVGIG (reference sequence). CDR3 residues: CAWRHSGSYEQYF. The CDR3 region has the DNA TGTGCCTGGCGTCATAGCGGATCCTACGAGCAGTACTTC.

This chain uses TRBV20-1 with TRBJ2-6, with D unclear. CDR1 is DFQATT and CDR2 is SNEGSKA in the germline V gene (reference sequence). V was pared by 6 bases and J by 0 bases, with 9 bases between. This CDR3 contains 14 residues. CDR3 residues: CSARPNSGANVLTF. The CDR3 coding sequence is TGCAGTGCGCGACCGAACTCTGGGGCCAACGTCCTGACTTTC.

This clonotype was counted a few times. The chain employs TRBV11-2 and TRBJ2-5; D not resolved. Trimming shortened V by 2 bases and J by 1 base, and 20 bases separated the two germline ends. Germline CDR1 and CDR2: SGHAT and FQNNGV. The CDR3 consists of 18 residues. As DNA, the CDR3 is TGTGCCAGCAGCTTAACGGAGTGGTCAGTCCCTCGCCAAGAGACCCAGTACTTC. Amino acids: CASSLTEWSVPRQETQYF.

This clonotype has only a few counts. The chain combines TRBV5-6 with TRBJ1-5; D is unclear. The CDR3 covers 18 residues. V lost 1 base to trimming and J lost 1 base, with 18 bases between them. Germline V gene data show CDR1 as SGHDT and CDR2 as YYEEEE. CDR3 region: CASSLFVPRRGSNQPQHF. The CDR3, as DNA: TGTGCCAGCAGCTTGTTTGTTCCCCGGCGGGGAAGCAATCAGCCCCAGCATTTT.

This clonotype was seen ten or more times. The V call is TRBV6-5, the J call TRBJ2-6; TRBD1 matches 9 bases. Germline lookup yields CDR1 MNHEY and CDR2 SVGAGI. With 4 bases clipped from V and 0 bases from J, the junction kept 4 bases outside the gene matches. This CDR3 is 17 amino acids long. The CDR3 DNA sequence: TGTGCCAGCAGTTCGGGACAGGGCGCCTCTGGGGCCAACGTCCTGACTTTC. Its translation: CASSSGQGASGANVLTF.

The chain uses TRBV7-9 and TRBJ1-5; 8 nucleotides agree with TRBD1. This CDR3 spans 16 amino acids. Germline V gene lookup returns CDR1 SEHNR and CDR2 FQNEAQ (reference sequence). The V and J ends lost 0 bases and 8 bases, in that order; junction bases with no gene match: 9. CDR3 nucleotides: TGTGCCAGCAGCTTAGCCCAGACAGGGGCGAATGAGCCCCAGCATTTT. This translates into CASSLAQTGANEPQHF.

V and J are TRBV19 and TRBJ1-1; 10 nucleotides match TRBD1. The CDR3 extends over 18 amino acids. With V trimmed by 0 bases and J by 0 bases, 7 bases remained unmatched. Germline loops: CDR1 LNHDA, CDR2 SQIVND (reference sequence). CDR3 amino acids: CASSIDPDRGRVNTEAFF. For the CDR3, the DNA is TGTGCCAGTAGTATAGATCCAGACAGGGGGCGAGTGAACACTGAAGCTTTCTTT.

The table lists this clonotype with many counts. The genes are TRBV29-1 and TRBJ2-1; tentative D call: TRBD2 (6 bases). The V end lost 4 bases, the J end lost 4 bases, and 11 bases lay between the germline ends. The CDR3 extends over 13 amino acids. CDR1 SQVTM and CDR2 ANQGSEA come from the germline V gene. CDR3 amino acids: CSVVPAGYNEQFF. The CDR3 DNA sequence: TGCAGCGTTGTCCCCGCGGGATACAATGAGCAGTTCTTC.

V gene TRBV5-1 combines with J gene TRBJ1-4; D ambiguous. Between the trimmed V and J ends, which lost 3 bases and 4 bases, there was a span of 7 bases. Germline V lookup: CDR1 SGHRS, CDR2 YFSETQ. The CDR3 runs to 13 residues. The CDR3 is CASSSSHNEKLFF. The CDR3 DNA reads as TGCGCCAGCAGCTCGTCCCATAATGAAAAACTGTTTTTT.

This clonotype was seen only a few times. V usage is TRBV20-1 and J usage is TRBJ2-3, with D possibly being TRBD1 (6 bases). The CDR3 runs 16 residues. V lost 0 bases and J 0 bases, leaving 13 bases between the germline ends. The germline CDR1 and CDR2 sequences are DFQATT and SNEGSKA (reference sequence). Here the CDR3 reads CSARDFRTESTDTQYF. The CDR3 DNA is TGCAGTGCTAGAGATTTCCGGACAGAAAGCACAGATACGCAGTATTTT.